Each of the 13 T cell receptor beta chains below was sequenced from the same sample in a study of T-cell reconstitution after alpha-beta-depleted transplantation in children. As it was prepared, the TCRbeta library received unique molecular identifiers. TCRdb processed the PCR reads anew with MiXCR; each CDR3 protein has one entry. Of 200,000 to 300,000 distinct CDR3 sequences in the sample, 12% were seen once. The sequencing used PBMCs from the stem cell graft donor, collected from the stem cell graft. These receptors were obtained from a human donor who donated a stem cell graft to a child with acute lymphoblastic leukemia.

This clonotype showed up many times. V usage is TRBV12-3 or TRBV12-4 and J usage is TRBJ1-5; D ambiguous. The CDR3 extends over 13 amino acids. The V end was cut by 5 bases, the J end by 4 bases, with 9 bases between. The CDR3 reads CASSLARNQPQHF. The CDR3 region has the DNA TGTGCCAGCAGTCTCGCAAGAAATCAGCCCCAGCATTTT.

This clonotype was counted many times. The chain links TRBV10-1 to TRBJ2-3; a weak D match, TRBD2 (5 bases). The CDR3 is made up of 14 amino acids. In germline, CDR1 is WNHNN, CDR2 SYGVQD (reference sequence). Trimming took 3 bases from V and 6 from J, leaving 13 bases between them. CDR3 residues: CASSETRLADTQYF. Written as DNA, the CDR3 is TGCGCCAGCAGTGAAACTAGACTGGCGGATACGCAGTATTTT.

A remark on this clonotype: A much larger clone differs from this one at a single base, so this may be a read error. The chain carries TRBV20-1 and TRBJ2-1, with 12 bases fitting TRBD2. The CDR3 loop spans 14 amino acids. Germline CDR1 DFQATT, CDR2 SNEGSKA (reference sequence). In DNA, the CDR3 is TGCAGTGCTACGACTAGCGGGGGTTACAATGACCAGTTCTTC. Its protein product is CSATTSGGYNDQFF.

This rearrangement joins TRBV9 to TRBJ2-3; D remains ambiguous. This CDR3 is built from 13 residues. The germline V gene encodes CDR1 SGDLS and CDR2 YYNGEE. Trimming stripped 3 bases from V and 6 bases from J, with 11 bases between. The CDR3 loop is CASSGPDSDTQYF. In nucleotides, the CDR3 is TGTGCCAGCAGCGGGCCCGATTCGGATACGCAGTATTTT.

This clonotype was seen repeatedly, ten times or more. This chain links TRBV24-1 with TRBJ2-5; 11 bases match TRBD1. CDR1 and CDR2 from the germline V gene are KGHDR and SFDVKD. The CDR3 is 15 residues long. After removal of 3 bases from V and 5 bases from J, the junction contained 4 bases not matched to a gene. The CDR3 DNA follows: TGTGCCACCAGTGATCGGACAGGGGGCATGGAGACCCAGTACTTC. The encoded protein is CATSDRTGGMETQYF.

This clonotype was seen many times. This rearrangement joins TRBV5-4 to TRBJ1-3; no reliable D call. V was cut by 0 bases and J by 0 bases, with 19 bases left in between. The germline CDR1 and CDR2 sequences are SGHNT and YYREEE (reference sequence). This CDR3 has 19 residues. The CDR3 DNA sequence: TGTGCCAGCAGCTTGGTGGTGCAGAACCGACTCCCCTCTGGAAACACCATATATTTT. Translation: CASSLVVQNRLPSGNTIYF.

This clonotype was detected many times. V usage is TRBV11-2 and J usage is TRBJ2-3, with D perhaps given as TRBD1 or TRBD2 (5 bases each). V shed 5 bases and J shed 2 bases, with 14 bases lying between them. Germline CDR1 and CDR2: SGHAT and FQNNGV. The CDR3 is made up of 15 amino acids. CDR3 nucleotide sequence: TGTGCCAGCAGCCAGGGAGATGGAAACACAGATACGCAGTATTTT. Its protein is CASSQGDGNTDTQYF. The whole variable domain, filled in from reference TRBV11-2 and TRBJ2-3, reads EAGVAQSPRYKIIEKRQSVAFWCNPISGHATLYWYQQILGQGPKLLIQFQNNGVVDDSQLPKDRFSAERLKGVDSTLKIQPAKLEDSAVYLCASSQGDGNTDTQYFGPGTRLTVL.

This clonotype was seen ten or more times. The genes are TRBV11-2 and TRBJ2-7; D is undetermined. Germline V CDR1 and CDR2: SGHAT, FQNNGV. With 5 bases removed from V and 2 bases from J, the gap between germline ends came to 13 bases. The CDR3 totals 14 residues. The CDR3 DNA is TGTGCCAGCAGCCGGTTAGGGCCAACCTACGAGCAGTACTTC. Translating gives CASSRLGPTYEQYF.

About this clonotype itself: One end of the junction fails to match germline, which may point to a read error. This sequence joins TRBV7-9 and TRBJ1-1, with a tentative D call TRBD1 (5 bases). The length of the CDR3 is 12 residues. Germline loops: CDR1 SEHNR, CDR2 FQNEAQ (reference sequence). CDR3 nucleotide sequence: TGTGCCAGCCGCTTAGGTGGGGGTGAAGCTTTCTTC. It encodes CASRLGGGEAFF.

This clonotype occurred many times. The V call is TRBV20-1, the J call TRBJ2-7; possibly TRBD2 for D (6 bases). This CDR3 region has 13 residues. V gave up 3 bases and J gave up 4 bases, with 13 bases separating them. Germline loops: CDR1 DFQATT, CDR2 SNEGSKA (reference sequence). The CDR3 here is CSASGGSKYEQYF. The DNA of the CDR3 is TGCAGTGCTAGCGGGGGTTCCAAATACGAGCAGTACTTC.

This chain uses TRBV20-1 with TRBJ2-7, with a possible D match to TRBD2 (5 bases). Trimming removed 6 bases from V and 2 bases from J, with 23 bases in between. Germline V gene data show CDR1 as DFQATT and CDR2 as SNEGSKA (reference sequence). The length of the CDR3 is 16 residues. The CDR3 protein is CSAPPGTPTGTYEQYF. The CDR3, as DNA: TGCAGTGCCCCTCCCGGTACCCCCACGGGGACCTACGAGCAGTACTTC.

In the case of this clonotype: This could be a read error, since a much larger clone is one nucleotide away. The gene calls are TRBV5-1 and TRBJ2-1; D gene unclear. The CDR3 consists of 14 residues. Germline assignment: CDR1 SGHRS and CDR2 YFSETQ. Here the CDR3 DNA reads TGCGCCAGCAGCTCGGACCTCTCCTACAATGACCAGTTCTTC. This gives the protein CASSSDLSYNDQFF.

In this sample, this clonotype turned up many times. The J gene is TRBJ2-5, the V gene TRBV4-1; D is unclear. The CDR3 is 16 residues long. Germline V gives CDR1 MGHRA, CDR2 YSYEKL. The V end lost 5 bases, the J end lost 2 bases, and 18 bases lay between the germline ends. The DNA of the CDR3 is TGCGCCAGCAGCTCAAGGATGGGAACTACTCAAGAGACCCAGTACTTC. Amino acid sequence: CASSSRMGTTQETQYF.